The TCR beta chain under discussion was sequenced for a study of blood T cell repertoires in COVID-19. Study at large: Acute-phase and convalescent COVID-19 samples originated in the United States, Italy and Spain.

The CDR3 runs to 15 residues. The germline V gene has CDR1 MGHDK and CDR2 SYGVNS. V shed 6 bases and J 4 bases; nucleotides not matched to a gene: 7. Original methodology: Amplifying reference gene primers gave estimates of nucleated cell counts. The method was immunoSEQ multiplex PCR; TCRdb's version includes in-frame clones alone and lacks a portion of them. The DNA was the basis for D and trimming; V, J and clone size are from that table. Among approximately 130,000 clones listed, around four fifths were seen once. The TCR originated in a human donor in a cohort sampled during active COVID-19. Sequenced: peripheral blood. This chain uses TRBV25-1 with TRBJ2-3; 10 bases are a match to TRBD2. The CDR3: CASRRPGLAPDTQYF. CDR3 nucleotides: TGTGCCAGCAGGCGACCGGGACTAGCGCCAGATACGCAGTATTTT.